Here is one T cell receptor beta chain with its context. Antigen specificity is unknown. This specimen belongs to a study of cytomegalovirus exposure and HLA in healthy donors. Across the study: Counted in an early data release were tens of millions of unique TCRs from HLA-typed donors. General study points: Three CMV-associated chains proved CMV antigen-specific in vitro. In an earlier analysis, in fewer than 700 donors, most V segments appeared productive either ~90% or ~30% of the time.

The PCR was carried out with 60 Vbeta primers and 13 Jbeta primers. Some clones are missing from TCRdb's copy, which holds only in-frame ones; the method was immunoSEQ multiplex PCR. The sample holds more than 95,000 clones, 55% to 75% seen once. The study sampled nominally healthy donors, though unrecorded immune exposures were likely. Germline loops: CDR1 MNHEY, CDR2 SMNVEV (reference sequence). CDR3 length: 15 amino acids. V was pared by 3 bases and J by 7 bases, with 8 bases of the junction left unmatched. The genes are TRBV27 and TRBJ2-1; 8 bases align to TRBD2. The receptor's source is a man aged 55 to 70 in good health and CMV-seronegative. The sample taken for sequencing was PBMCs. CDR3: CASSFGRAFWNEQFF. As DNA, the CDR3 is TGTGCCAGCAGTTTCGGGAGGGCTTTTTGGAATGAGCAGTTCTTC.